One T cell receptor (beta chain) is described in this entry. This specimen comes from a study of blood T cell repertoires in COVID-19. Study background: Some COVID-19 samples were acute and others convalescent; all came from the United States, Italy and Spain.

Generated by immunoSEQ multiplex PCR, the TCRdb table keeps only in-frame clones and is missing some. Here the sample spans about 180,000 clones, 70% to 90% being singletons. Germline V CDR1 and CDR2: MDHEN, SYDVKM. The ends were cut back, 7 bases at V and 1 base at J, with 14 bases in the middle. There are 15 residues in the CDR3. The specimen was peripheral blood. V gene TRBV28 combines with J gene TRBJ1-5; TRBD1 is a possible D gene (6 bases). The source is a man aged 50 to 59 with active or convalescent COVID-19. CDR3 loop: CASIQQGLSNQPQHF. The CDR3 nucleotides are TGTGCCAGCATTCAACAGGGCTTAAGCAATCAGCCCCAGCATTTT.